This record looks at one T cell receptor beta chain sequence and its context. Its antigen remains unidentified. The sample originates from a study of shared clonotypes between healthy human individuals. Overall study: Samples came from a couple of female and a few male donors aged 18 to 49.

With 8 bases removed from V and 2 bases from J, the gap between germline ends came to 10 bases. The CDR3 spans 13 residues. Germline CDR1 MNHEY, CDR2 SVGAGI. Donors, without exception, were Caucasian adults residing in Nashville, Tennessee. Whole-study findings and limits: Memory subsets generally showed lower estimated richness than naive subsets. Lower generation probabilities were found for non-shared clonotypes than for those shared by all four donors.

The method was immunoSEQ multiplex PCR; TCRdb's version includes in-frame clones alone and lacks a portion of them. The sample lists roughly 320,000 clones, roughly 84% occurring once. This rearrangement joins TRBV6-5 to TRBJ2-1; D gene unclear. The specimen was memory CD8+ T cells sorted from blood. As for subset: CD45RO+ cells pooled with CCR7-negative TemRA cells. This clonotype was obtained from a man younger than 35 in good health. CDR3 DNA: TGTGCCAGCGGTGGCTTGACCTACAATGAGCAGTTCTTC. Encoded protein: CASGGLTYNEQFF.